This T cell receptor beta chain was identified in a study of T cell responses to AZD1222 COVID-19 vaccine. Study results and caveats: Clonal diversity may have been underestimated, and the donors were mostly white British, with more females than males. Vaccine-associated CD4 TCRs spanned spike, dominant at 160-218 and 743-854.

Turning to this clone: Its antigen is not known.

Pooled samples include second doses given at about 4 or 12 weeks. The germline V gene encodes CDR1 KGHDR and CDR2 SFDVKD. This CDR3 has 15 amino acids. The V gene lost 4 bases and the J gene lost 6 bases, with 15 bases spanning the gap. Assay used: immunoSEQ multiplex PCR; TCRdb lists only in-frame clones, some missing. The sample lists roughly 110,000 clones, 92% seen once, with about 9.1% in the top ten. The sequence derives from an adult who received the AZD1222 COVID-19 vaccine. Sequenced material: peripheral blood, taken 28 days after the second AZD1222 dose. The chain joins TRBV24-1 to TRBJ2-1; D uncertain. The CDR3 loop is CATSDRNLRGNEQFF. The CDR3 DNA follows: TGTGCCACCAGTGACAGGAACCTTCGCGGCAATGAGCAGTTCTTC.